Shown below are 22 T cell receptor beta chains from a single sample sequenced in a study of T-cell reconstitution after alpha-beta-depleted transplantation in children. Unique molecular identifiers were used to barcode this TCRbeta library. TCRdb processed the PCR reads anew with MiXCR; each CDR3 protein has one entry. Among 750,000 to 950,000 distinct CDR3 sequences listed, approximately 15% were seen once. The source material was PBMCs, mostly from graft donor cells, sampled 360 days after TCRalphabeta/CD19-depleted stem cell transplant. The receptors shown here come from a male patient younger than 18 who had a stem cell transplant for acute lymphoblastic leukemia, so the T cells may come from the graft donor.

This rearrangement joins TRBV25-1 to TRBJ2-5; maybe TRBD2 (6 bases). Germline values: CDR1 MGHDK, CDR2 SYGVNS. This CDR3 is built from 13 residues. The V end lost 1 base, the J end lost 5 bases, and 8 bases lay between the germline ends. DNA of the CDR3: TGTGCCAGCAGTGAATTCGCGGGGGAGACCCAGTACTTC. Its protein product is CASSEFAGETQYF.

This clonotype was observed a few times. The chain combines TRBV2 with TRBJ2-7, with 11 bases identical to TRBD1. The CDR3 has 14 residues. Germline V gene lookup returns CDR1 SNHLY and CDR2 FYNNEI. The ends lost 9 bases at V and 3 bases at J; junction bases unmatched: 7. CDR3 amino acids: CARAGTGGNYEQYF. CDR3 bases: TGTGCCAGGGCCGGGACAGGGGGTAACTACGAGCAGTACTTC. The variable domain in full, completed from reference TRBV2 and TRBJ2-7, reads EPEVTQTPSHQVTQMGQEVILRCVPISNHLYFYWYRQILGQKVEFLVSFYNNEISEKSEIFDDQFSVERPDGSNFTLKIRSTKLEDSAMYFCARAGTGGNYEQYFGPGTRLTVT.

V gene TRBV29-1 combines with J gene TRBJ1-2, with a possible D match to TRBD1 (6 bases). Germline V gene data show CDR1 as SQVTM and CDR2 as ANQGSEA. There are 14 residues in the CDR3. The V gene lost 0 bases and the J gene lost 5 bases, with 13 bases spanning the gap. CDR3 DNA sequence: TGCAGCGTTGAAGATCAGGGGAGATGGTATGGCTACACCTTC. Translation gives CSVEDQGRWYGYTF.

This clonotype was detected only a few times. The V call is TRBV3-1, the J call TRBJ1-2, with D hard to call. Per the germline V gene, CDR1 is LGHDT and CDR2 is YNNKEL (reference sequence). V was trimmed by 0 bases and J by 3 bases, leaving 11 bases between them. This CDR3 is 15 amino acids long. The CDR3: CASSQDHLGYYGYTF. CDR3 nucleotides: TGTGCCAGCAGCCAAGATCACCTAGGTTACTATGGCTACACCTTC.

The CDR3 DNA follows: TGCGCCAGCAGCTTCTGGGACAGGGGGGACTACAATGAGCAGTTCTTC. Residues: CASSFWDRGDYNEQFF. The chain carries TRBV5-1 and TRBJ2-1; 11 bases map to TRBD1. Germline V gene sequence: CDR1 SGHRS, CDR2 YFSETQ. This CDR3 region has 16 residues. The ends lost 2 bases at V and 3 bases at J; junction bases unmatched: 4.

This clonotype was found a few times. The chain couples TRBV3-1 to TRBJ1-6; TRBD1 aligns across 7 bases. CDR3 length equals 17 residues. V lost 0 bases to trimming and J lost 3 bases; unmatched junction nucleotides: 5. Germline V lookup: CDR1 LGHDT, CDR2 YNNKEL (reference sequence). Here the CDR3 reads CASSQEGGRGYNSPLHF. The CDR3 nucleotides are TGTGCCAGCAGCCAAGAAGGGGGCAGGGGCTATAATTCACCCCTCCACTTT.

This clonotype was seen a few times. This chain connects TRBV19 to TRBJ1-5; D might be TRBD1 (5 bases). The germline V gene encodes CDR1 LNHDA and CDR2 SQIVND (reference sequence). V was shortened by 6 bases and J by 1 base, with 7 bases between the two germline ends. The CDR3 extends over 13 amino acids. DNA of the CDR3: TGTGCCAGTAGGGACATGAGCAATCAGCCCCAGCATTTT. Its protein product is CASRDMSNQPQHF.

The CDR3 bases are TGTGCCAGCAACCGACTAGCGGGAGCCCCAAGGGGGTGGGAGTTCTTC. Its protein product is CASNRLAGAPRGWEFF. The chain uses TRBV11-2 and TRBJ2-1; 12 bases line up with TRBD2. The CDR3 loop spans 16 amino acids. Looked up from germline, CDR1 is SGHAT and CDR2 is FQNNGV. The trim removed 7 bases at V and 14 bases at J, leaving 18 bases unmatched.

The sample holds many counts of this clonotype. The chain combines TRBV7-9 with TRBJ2-5; D gene ambiguous. Germline V gives CDR1 SEHNR, CDR2 FQNEAQ (reference sequence). With 7 bases removed from V and 2 bases from J, the gap between germline ends came to 11 bases. The CDR3 runs to 13 residues. As DNA, the CDR3 is TGTGCCAGCAAAGGGTATCCACAAGAGACCCAGTACTTC. Translating gives CASKGYPQETQYF.

The chain has TRBV5-1 and TRBJ2-2; 11 bases map to TRBD2. Germline lookup yields CDR1 SGHRS and CDR2 YFSETQ. The CDR3 consists of 19 residues. Trimming removed 5 bases from V and 0 bases from J; junction bases left unmatched: 12. In nucleotides, the CDR3 is TGCGCCAGCAGGGGCTGGACTAGCGGGCGCGGCGCGAACACCGGGGAGCTGTTTTTT. This encodes CASRGWTSGRGANTGELFF. The full variable domain, rest sourced from reference TRBV5-1 and TRBJ2-2, is KAGVTQTPRYLIKTRGQQVTLSCSPISGHRSVSWYQQTPGQGLQFLFEYFSETQRNKGNFPGRFSGRQFSNSRSEMNVSTLELGDSALYLCASRGWTSGRGANTGELFFGEGSRLTVL.

This sequence joins TRBV20-1 and TRBJ2-5; D unclear. With 0 bases removed from V and 3 bases from J, the gap between germline ends came to 14 bases. The CDR3 has 15 residues. Looked up from germline, CDR1 is DFQATT and CDR2 is SNEGSKA (reference sequence). The CDR3 protein is CSARDQLSIKETQYF. The CDR3 bases are TGCAGTGCTAGAGATCAACTGAGTATTAAAGAGACCCAGTACTTC.

The chain combines TRBV7-3 with TRBJ2-3, with D possibly TRBD2 on 6 matching bases. The CDR3 has 14 amino acids. V was shortened by 4 bases and J by 3 bases, with 11 bases between the two germline ends. Germline lookup yields CDR1 SGHTA and CDR2 FQGTGA. CDR3 sequence (DNA): TGTGCCAGCAGCTCGTCTAGCGTTACAGATACGCAGTATTTT. It translates to CASSSSSVTDTQYF. Variable domain in full (rest from reference TRBV7-3 and TRBJ2-3): GAGVSQTPSNKVTEKGKYVELRCDPISGHTALYWYRQSLGQGPEFLIYFQGTGAADDSGLPNDRFFAVRPEGSVSTLKIQRTERGDSAVYLCASSSSSVTDTQYFGPGTRLTVL.

This clonotype was observed a handful of times. The V gene is TRBV4-1, the J gene TRBJ2-1, with D uncertain. CDR1 is MGHRA, CDR2 YSYEKL, per germline. This CDR3 has 16 amino acids. Trimming took off 0 bases at V and 6 bases at J, with 15 bases between the two ends. The CDR3 is CASSQDHPLLSNEQFF. The CDR3 DNA follows: TGCGCCAGCAGCCAAGACCATCCTCTATTGAGCAATGAGCAGTTCTTC.

The rearrangement joins TRBV6-6 to TRBJ2-5; 12 nucleotides align to TRBD2. Germline CDR1 reads MNHNY; CDR2 reads SVGAGI (reference sequence). This CDR3 is 16 amino acids long. Unmatched junction bases numbered 9, after V lost 5 bases and J lost 5 bases. CDR3 coding DNA: TGTGCCAGCAGTCTGACTAGCGGGAGATATGGGGAGACCCAGTACTTC. Translation gives CASSLTSGRYGETQYF.

The rearrangement uses TRBV4-2 and TRBJ1-3, with D possibly TRBD1 on 5 matching bases. This CDR3 has 18 amino acids. The germline V gene has CDR1 LGHNA and CDR2 YNFKEQ. Trimming took 4 bases from V and 0 from J, leaving 19 bases between them. The CDR3 bases are TGTGCCAGCAGCCTAGGTATCGGGGCTTTTCCCTCTGGAAACACCATATATTTT. It codes for CASSLGIGAFPSGNTIYF.

This clonotype was recorded a few times. The chain is built from TRBV4-3 and TRBJ2-3; tentative D call: TRBD2 (6 bases). This CDR3 spans 19 amino acids. The V and J ends lost 1 base and 1 base respectively, with 21 bases between them. Germline values: CDR1 LGHNA, CDR2 YSLEER. The CDR3 DNA reads TGCGCCAGCAGCCAAGCCCTGGCCGGGAGATACGGCGGCACAGATACGCAGTATTTT. It translates to CASSQALAGRYGGTDTQYF.

This clonotype was seen many times. V usage is TRBV29-1 and J usage is TRBJ2-1; D is perhaps TRBD1 (6 bases). Germline V gives CDR1 SQVTM, CDR2 ANQGSEA. The CDR3 is 15 residues long. V lost 5 bases and J 10 bases, leaving 24 bases between the germline ends. The CDR3 coding sequence is TGCAGCGTTCGACACGCCGGGACACCTATTAGGGAGCAGTTCTTC. Its protein is CSVRHAGTPIREQFF.

On this clonotype itself: The junction departs from the called germline gene at one end, perhaps through a read error. This chain joins TRBV2 and TRBJ2-1; 7 bases line up with TRBD1. This CDR3 is 11 amino acids long. Germline values: CDR1 SNHLY, CDR2 FYNNEI. The CDR3 sequence: CASSRSGGRVF. CDR3 in DNA: TGTGCCAGCAGTAGATCAGGGGGAAGGGTCTTC.

The chain employs TRBV27 and TRBJ1-5, with D hard to call. This CDR3 has 14 amino acids. The V and J ends lost 1 base and 5 bases respectively, with 9 bases between them. The germline V gene has CDR1 MNHEY and CDR2 SMNVEV (reference sequence). This CDR3 is CASSLWSPDQPQHF. The CDR3 bases are TGTGCCAGCAGTTTATGGTCCCCCGATCAGCCCCAGCATTTT.

The rearrangement joins TRBV20-1 to TRBJ2-7, with no clear D. The ends were cut back, 1 base at V and 5 bases at J, with 15 bases in the middle. This CDR3 region has 14 residues. Germline values: CDR1 DFQATT, CDR2 SNEGSKA (reference sequence). The DNA of the CDR3 is TGCAGTGCTAGAGCCCCTAGTATTTTCCACGAGCAGTACTTC. Its translation is CSARAPSIFHEQYF.

V usage is TRBV9 and J usage is TRBJ2-1; 12 bases map to TRBD2. The germline gives CDR1 SGDLS, CDR2 YYNGEE. V lost 6 bases, J lost 7 bases, and 8 bases stayed unmatched. This CDR3 contains 15 residues. The CDR3 loop is CASTLTSGSGNEQFF. The CDR3 nucleotides read TGTGCCAGCACCTTGACTAGCGGGAGTGGTAATGAGCAGTTCTTC. Supplemented by reference TRBV9 and TRBJ2-1, the full variable domain reads DSGVTQTPKHLITATGQRVTLRCSPRSGDLSVYWYQQSLDQGLQFLIQYYNGEERAKGNILERFSAQQFPDLHSELNLSSLELGDSALYFCASTLTSGSGNEQFFGPGTRLTVL.

The chain is built from TRBV20-1 and TRBJ1-1, with D possibly matching TRBD1 (5 bases). Trimming stripped 3 bases from V and 1 base from J, with 9 bases between. The germline V gene has CDR1 DFQATT and CDR2 SNEGSKA (reference sequence). CDR3 size: 13 residues. The CDR3: CSASFQGNTEAFF. CDR3 coding DNA: TGCAGTGCTAGTTTCCAGGGGAACACTGAAGCTTTCTTT.